Here is one TCR beta chain with its context. Its antigen is not known. The sample originates from a study of T cells in localized non-small cell lung cancer. Study-level points and caveats: A median roughly 57 of the top 100 tumor clones appeared in adjacent lung. Among blood samples, higher T cell density accompanied longer overall survival. Clonality peaked in uninvolved adjacent lung rather than tumor.

CDR3 size: 14 residues. Trimming pared 5 bases from V and 2 bases from J, leaving 10 bases between. Germline loops: CDR1 SGHRS, CDR2 YFSETQ. Profiling relied on immunoSEQ multiplex PCR, and the TCRdb table lists in-frame clones only, not all of them. Here the sample spans more than 45,000 clones, roughly nine tenths being singletons. The receptor comes from a man aged 40 to 70 with stage II lung adenocarcinoma. This specimen was PBMCs, taken before any cancer treatment. The chain is built from TRBV5-1 and TRBJ2-2, with D perhaps TRBD1 (6 bases). CDR3 loop: CASRRDTNTGELFF. In DNA form, the CDR3 reads TGCGCCAGCAGGAGGGACACAAACACCGGGGAGCTGTTTTTT.